This TCR beta chain came from a study of CD8+ T cells in alopecia areata. Study context: For the treated group, dosing was oral tofacitinib at 5 to 10 mg twice daily.

Whole-study results and caveats: In lesional scalp, particularly from alopecia totalis/universalis, clonality was higher than in normal scalp. Expanded CD8+ clones among the top 100, and scalp clonality, were significantly decreased by tofacitinib.

Between the trimmed V and J ends, which lost 4 bases and 6 bases, there was a span of 16 bases. Germline V gene lookup returns CDR1 MGHRA and CDR2 YSYEKL. The CDR3 loop spans 15 amino acids. In each case, RNA was isolated and then reverse transcribed into cDNA as the sequencing template. Clones were sequenced by immunoSEQ multiplex PCR, and TCRdb holds only the in-frame ones, with some missing. The data show some 170,000 clones, roughly 63% seen once. As to this clone: As yet, its antigen is unknown.

As to treatment: oral pan-JAK inhibitor, 5-10 mg twice daily. The rearrangement links TRBV4-1 to TRBJ1-5; D gene ambiguous. This material consisted of CD4+ T cells sorted from blood, taken at approximately week 56, from a patient treated with tofacitinib. The sequence came from a human donor with alopecia areata. The CDR3 sequence is CASSLEVWRGQPQHF. The CDR3, as DNA: TGCGCCAGCAGCCTAGAAGTATGGCGCGGTCAGCCCCAGCATTTT.